Described below is a single T cell receptor (beta chain) sequence and its context. What it binds is not known. These data are taken from a study of cytomegalovirus exposure and HLA in healthy donors. General observations from the study: Among TCR sequences, most were rare, though some public TCRs appeared in many donors.

The repertoire was sequenced with immunoSEQ multiplex PCR; TCRdb's copy has only in-frame clones and lacks some. Counted here are over 60,000 clones, approximately 96% occurring once; the ten biggest clones make up about 4.3%. The CDR3 is 14 residues long. CDR1 is KGHSH, CDR2 LQKENI, per germline. V gave up 4 bases and J gave up 0 bases, with 9 bases separating them. This clonotype originated in a man aged 18 to 29 in good health and CMV-seropositive. V and J are TRBV18 and TRBJ1-1; D is perhaps TRBD1 (6 bases). Sequencing input: PBMCs. This CDR3 reads CASSLGQLNTEAFF. Here the CDR3 DNA reads TGTGCCAGCTCACTAGGACAGCTGAACACTGAAGCTTTCTTT.